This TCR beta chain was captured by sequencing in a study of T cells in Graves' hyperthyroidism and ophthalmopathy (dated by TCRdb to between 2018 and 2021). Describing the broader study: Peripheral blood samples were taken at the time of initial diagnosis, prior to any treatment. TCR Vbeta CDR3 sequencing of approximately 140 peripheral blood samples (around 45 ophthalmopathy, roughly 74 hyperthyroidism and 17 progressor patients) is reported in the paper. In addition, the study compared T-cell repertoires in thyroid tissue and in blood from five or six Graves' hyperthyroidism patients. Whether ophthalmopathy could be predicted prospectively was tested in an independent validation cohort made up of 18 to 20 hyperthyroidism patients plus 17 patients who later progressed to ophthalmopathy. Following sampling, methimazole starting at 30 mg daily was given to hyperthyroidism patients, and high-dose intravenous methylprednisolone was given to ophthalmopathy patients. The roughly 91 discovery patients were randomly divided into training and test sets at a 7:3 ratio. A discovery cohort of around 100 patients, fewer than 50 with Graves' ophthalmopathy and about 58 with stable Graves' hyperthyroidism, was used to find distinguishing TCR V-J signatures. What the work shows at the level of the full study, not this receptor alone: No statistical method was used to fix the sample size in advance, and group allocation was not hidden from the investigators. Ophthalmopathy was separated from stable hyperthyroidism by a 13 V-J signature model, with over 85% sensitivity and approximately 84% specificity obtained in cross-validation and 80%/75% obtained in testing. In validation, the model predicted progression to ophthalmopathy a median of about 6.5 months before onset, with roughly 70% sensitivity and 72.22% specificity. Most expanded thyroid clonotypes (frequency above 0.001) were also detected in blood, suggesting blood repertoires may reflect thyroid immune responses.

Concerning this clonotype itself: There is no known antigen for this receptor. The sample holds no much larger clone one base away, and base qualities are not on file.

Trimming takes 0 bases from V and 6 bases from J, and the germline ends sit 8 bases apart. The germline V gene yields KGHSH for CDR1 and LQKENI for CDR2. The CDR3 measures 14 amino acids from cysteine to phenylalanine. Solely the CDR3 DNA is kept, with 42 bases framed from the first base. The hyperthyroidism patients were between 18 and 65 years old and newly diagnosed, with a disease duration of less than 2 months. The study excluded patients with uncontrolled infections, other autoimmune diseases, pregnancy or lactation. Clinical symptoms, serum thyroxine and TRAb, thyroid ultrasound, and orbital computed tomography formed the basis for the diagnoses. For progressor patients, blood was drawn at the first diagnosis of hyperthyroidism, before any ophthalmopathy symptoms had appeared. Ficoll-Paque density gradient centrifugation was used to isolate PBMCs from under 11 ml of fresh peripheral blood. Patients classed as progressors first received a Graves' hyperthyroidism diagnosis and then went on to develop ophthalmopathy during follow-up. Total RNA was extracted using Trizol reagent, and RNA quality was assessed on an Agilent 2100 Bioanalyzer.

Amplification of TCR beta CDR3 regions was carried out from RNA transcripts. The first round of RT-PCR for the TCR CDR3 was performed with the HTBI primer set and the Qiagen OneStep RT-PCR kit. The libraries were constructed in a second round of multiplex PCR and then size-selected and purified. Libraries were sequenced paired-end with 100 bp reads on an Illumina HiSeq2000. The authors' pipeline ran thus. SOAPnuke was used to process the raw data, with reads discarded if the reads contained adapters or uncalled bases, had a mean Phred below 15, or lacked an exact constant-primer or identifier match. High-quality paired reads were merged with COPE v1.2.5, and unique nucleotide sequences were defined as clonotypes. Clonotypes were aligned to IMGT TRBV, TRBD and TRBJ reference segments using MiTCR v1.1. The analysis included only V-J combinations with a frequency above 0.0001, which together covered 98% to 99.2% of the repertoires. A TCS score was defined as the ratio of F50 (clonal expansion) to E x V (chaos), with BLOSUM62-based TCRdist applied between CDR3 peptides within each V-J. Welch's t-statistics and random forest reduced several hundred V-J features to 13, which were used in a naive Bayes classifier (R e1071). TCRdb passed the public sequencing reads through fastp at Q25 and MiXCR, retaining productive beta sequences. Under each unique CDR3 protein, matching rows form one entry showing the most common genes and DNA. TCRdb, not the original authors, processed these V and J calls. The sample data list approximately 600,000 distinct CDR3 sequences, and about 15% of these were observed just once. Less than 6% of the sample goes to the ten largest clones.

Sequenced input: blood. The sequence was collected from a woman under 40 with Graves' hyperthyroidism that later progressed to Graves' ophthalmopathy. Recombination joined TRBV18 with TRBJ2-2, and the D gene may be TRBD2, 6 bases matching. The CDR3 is CASSPPWGAGELFF. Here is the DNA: TGTGCCAGCTCACCACCGTGGGGGGCCGGGGAGCTGTTTTTT.